The subject of this entry is one T cell receptor (beta chain). The V and J ends lost 6 bases and 3 bases, in that order; junction bases with no gene match: 11. The CDR3 has 14 amino acids. Germline V gives CDR1 DFQATT, CDR2 SNEGSKA (reference sequence). MiXCR, run by TCRdb on the RT-PCR reads, gives a single entry per CDR3 protein. The sample consists of about 680,000 distinct CDR3 sequences, over 12% of them appearing once. The sample consisted of memory CD4+ T cells from blood. This clonotype originated in a female donor in good health, serving as a healthy control. The V gene is TRBV20-1, the J gene TRBJ2-7; 7 bases agree with TRBD2. CDR3 DNA: TGCAGTGCGGAGCCCGGACTAGGAAGCTACGAGCAGTACTTC. It codes for CSAEPGLGSYEQYF.